These 24 T cell receptor beta chains came from one sample sequenced in a study of T cells in localized non-small cell lung cancer. The table came from immunoSEQ multiplex PCR; TCRdb's copy has only in-frame clones and leaves some out. Of some 130,000 clones in the sample, 89% were seen once. The specimen was peripheral blood, collected before any cancer treatment. The source of these receptors is a female donor over 55 with stage I lung adenocarcinoma.

The V gene is TRBV18, the J gene TRBJ2-3, with D possibly being TRBD2 (5 bases). Trimming left V 2 bases short and J 0 bases short, with 15 bases between. The CDR3 spans 17 residues. From germline, CDR1 is KGHSH and CDR2 LQKENI. CDR3 nucleotide sequence: TGTGCCAGCTCACCAAAGGATCGGGGAGCTAGCACAGATACGCAGTATTTT. It is translated as CASSPKDRGASTDTQYF.

The rearrangement links TRBV30 to TRBJ1-5; possible D gene TRBD1, 5 bases. Trimming removed 2 bases at V and 5 bases at J, with 10 bases between. The CDR3 has 13 residues. CDR1 GTSNPN and CDR2 SVGIG come from the germline V gene (reference sequence). The DNA of the CDR3 is TGTGCCTGGAGTTCAGGGTCCGATCAGCCCCAGCATTTT. Translating it yields CAWSSGSDQPQHF. The full variable domain, with the rest looked up from reference TRBV30 and TRBJ1-5, is SQTIHQWPATLVQPVGSPLSLECTVEGTSNPNLYWYRQAAGRGLQLLFYSVGIGQISSEVPQNLSASRPQDRQFILSSKKLLLSDSGFYLCAWSSGSDQPQHFGDGTRLSIL.

This chain connects TRBV10-3 to TRBJ2-2, with D uncertain. The length of the CDR3 is 14 residues. V lost 4 bases and J 2 bases, leaving 8 bases between the germline ends. Germline V gene data show CDR1 as ENHRY and CDR2 as SYGVKD. CDR3: CAISAPGNTGELFF. CDR3 nucleotide sequence: TGTGCCATCAGTGCTCCTGGCAACACCGGGGAGCTGTTTTTT.

The chain links TRBV15 to TRBJ2-3, with TRBD1 matching over 8 bases. This CDR3 comprises 17 residues. Germline-derived CDR1 and CDR2 are LNHNV and YYDKDF (reference sequence). Losses at the gene ends were 0 bases for V and 2 bases for J; bases not matched to a gene: 7. The CDR3 sequence: CATSRDQWDRYTDTQYF. CDR3 coding DNA: TGTGCCACCAGCAGAGACCAGTGGGACAGGTACACAGATACGCAGTATTTT. The full variable domain, rest sourced from reference TRBV15 and TRBJ2-3, is DAMVIQNPRYQVTQFGKPVTLSCSQTLNHNVMYWYQQKSSQAPKLLFHYYDKDFNNEADTPDNFQSRRPNTSFCFLDIRSPGLGDTAMYLCATSRDQWDRYTDTQYFGPGTRLTVL.

The CDR3 is CASRTGVSYEQYF. The DNA for the CDR3 is TGTGCCAGCAGGACGGGGGTATCCTACGAGCAGTACTTC. J is TRBJ2-7 and V is TRBV2, with a weak D call TRBD2 (6 bases). This CDR3 spans 13 amino acids. V lost 6 bases, J lost 1 base, and 10 bases lay in between. Germline values: CDR1 SNHLY, CDR2 FYNNEI. The variable domain in full, completed from reference TRBV2 and TRBJ2-7, reads EPEVTQTPSHQVTQMGQEVILRCVPISNHLYFYWYRQILGQKVEFLVSFYNNEISEKSEIFDDQFSVERPDGSNFTLKIRSTKLEDSAMYFCASRTGVSYEQYFGPGTRLTVT.

This chain joins TRBV4-1 and TRBJ2-1, with D unresolved. The CDR3 runs to 15 residues. The V and J ends lost 3 bases and 6 bases respectively, with 15 bases between them. Germline V gene sequence: CDR1 MGHRA, CDR2 YSYEKL. Written as DNA, the CDR3 is TGCGCCAGCAGCCAGAGGTGGGCTAACAGCAATGAGCAGTTCTTC. It specifies CASSQRWANSNEQFF.

The J gene is TRBJ1-2, the V gene TRBV5-1; D unclear. This CDR3 comprises 13 residues. CDR1 is SGHRS, CDR2 YFSETQ, per germline. Trimming left V 2 bases short and J 8 bases short, with 13 bases between. CDR3 amino acids: CASSFGQAEGYTF. CDR3 DNA sequence: TGCGCCAGCAGCTTTGGGCAGGCCGAGGGCTACACCTTC.

This sequence joins TRBV14 and TRBJ1-1; D gene unclear. CDR3 size: 12 residues. Per the germline V gene, CDR1 is SGHDN and CDR2 is FVKESK. With 4 bases removed from V and 6 bases from J, the gap between germline ends came to 9 bases. CDR3 sequence reads: CASSPWSAEAFF. The CDR3 nucleotides are TGTGCCAGCAGCCCCTGGAGCGCTGAAGCTTTCTTT.

The V gene is TRBV2, the J gene TRBJ2-5; D gene uncertain. This CDR3 has 14 residues. The V gene lost 2 bases and the J gene lost 2 bases, with 9 bases spanning the gap. Germline values: CDR1 SNHLY, CDR2 FYNNEI. The CDR3 DNA follows: TGTGCCAGCAGTGAAAGGGTAGGGCAAGAGACCCAGTACTTC. Protein sequence: CASSERVGQETQYF.

The chain has TRBV2 and TRBJ1-4; D unclear. V lost 7 bases to trimming and J lost 8 bases, with 8 bases between them. CDR3 size: 11 residues. Germline V gene lookup returns CDR1 SNHLY and CDR2 FYNNEI. CDR3 residues: CASNTREKLFF. The DNA of the CDR3 is TGTGCCAGCAACACCAGGGAAAAACTGTTTTTT.

The chain has TRBV23-1 and TRBJ2-7; 10 bases map to TRBD2. TRBV23-1 is noted as an ORF with a role that remains uncertain. This CDR3 spans 12 amino acids. The CDR3 nucleotides read TGCGCTAAAACTAGCGGGGACTACGAGCAGTACTTC. Its translation is CAKTSGDYEQYF.

The chain carries TRBV5-1 and TRBJ1-5; 9 bases are shared with TRBD1. The CDR3 length is 19 residues. Germline assignment: CDR1 SGHRS and CDR2 YFSETQ. V gave up 4 bases and J gave up 2 bases; unmatched junction bases: 16. CDR3 in DNA: TGCGCCAGCAGCCCCGGGGACAGGGTTGGTATTGGTGGCAATCAGCCCCAGCATTTT. This codes for CASSPGDRVGIGGNQPQHF.

This rearrangement joins TRBV19 to TRBJ1-2; TRBD1 matches at 9 bases. The CDR3 has 16 residues. The germline V gene has CDR1 LNHDA and CDR2 SQIVND (reference sequence). J was trimmed by 5 bases and V by 7 bases; bases with no gene match: 14. In nucleotides, the CDR3 is TGTGCCAGTAAGGGACAGGGTGCCCTAGATTGGTATGGCTACACCTTC. It codes for CASKGQGALDWYGYTF. Full variable domain (outside the CDR3, taken from reference TRBV19 and TRBJ1-2): DGGITQSPKYLFRKEGQNVTLSCEQNLNHDAMYWYRQDPGQGLRLIYYSQIVNDFQKGDIAEGYSVSREKKESFPLTVTSAQKNPTAFYLCASKGQGALDWYGYTFGSGTRLTVV.

The V and J genes are TRBV5-6 and TRBJ2-5; 7 nucleotides line up with TRBD1. With 3 bases clipped from V and 3 bases from J, the junction kept 5 bases outside the gene matches. This CDR3 contains 14 residues. CDR1 and CDR2 (germline): SGHDT, YYEEEE. The CDR3 loop reads CASSSTGPKETQYF. The CDR3 DNA sequence: TGTGCCAGCAGCTCGACAGGGCCGAAAGAGACCCAGTACTTC.

This sequence joins TRBV2 and TRBJ1-1; 9 bases map to TRBD1. Germline assignment: CDR1 SNHLY and CDR2 FYNNEI. CDR3 length equals 14 residues. The J segment lost 5 bases and the V segment lost 8 bases, leaving 9 bases of the junction unmatched. The CDR3 nucleotides read TGTGCCAGCCACCCCGGGACAGGGAAGACTGAAGCTTTCTTT. Amino acids: CASHPGTGKTEAFF.

The genes are TRBV5-1 and TRBJ2-1; TRBD2 agrees at 8 bases. From germline, CDR1 is SGHRS and CDR2 YFSETQ. This CDR3 contains 16 residues. With 0 bases clipped from V and 8 bases from J, the junction kept 10 bases outside the gene matches. In DNA form, the CDR3 reads TGCGCCAGCAGCTTGGACGGGAGGGCCCTCGGGGATGAGCAGTTCTTC. Protein: CASSLDGRALGDEQFF.

The chain employs TRBV4-1 and TRBJ2-3; no definite D call. V was trimmed by 3 bases and J by 2 bases, leaving 15 bases between them. The length of the CDR3 is 16 residues. Germline CDR1 reads MGHRA; CDR2 reads YSYEKL. CDR3: CASSQTSARNTDTQYF. The CDR3 DNA reads as TGCGCCAGCAGCCAGACGTCTGCGCGAAACACAGATACGCAGTATTTT.

This clone showed up just a few times. The rearrangement joins TRBV7-8 to TRBJ2-5; the match to TRBD1 covers 7 bases. With 3 bases clipped from V and 5 bases from J, the junction kept 6 bases outside the gene matches. The V gene's germline CDR1 is SGHVS and CDR2 FQNEAQ. The CDR3 length is 14 residues. DNA of the CDR3: TGTGCCAGCAGCTTCATAACAGGGGCCGAGACCCAGTACTTC. This gives the protein CASSFITGAETQYF.

The chain couples TRBV19 to TRBJ2-7; tentatively, D is TRBD2 (6 bases). Per the germline V gene, CDR1 is LNHDA and CDR2 is SQIVND (reference sequence). The CDR3 covers 14 residues. V lost 5 bases to trimming and J lost 2 bases, with 13 bases between them. The CDR3 DNA reads TGTGCCAGTAGTCCGGGGAGGAAGGCCTACGAGCAGTACTTC. Amino acids: CASSPGRKAYEQYF. Full variable domain (rest looked up from reference TRBV19 and TRBJ2-7): DGGITQSPKYLFRKEGQNVTLSCEQNLNHDAMYWYRQDPGQGLRLIYYSQIVNDFQKGDIAEGYSVSREKKESFPLTVTSAQKNPTAFYLCASSPGRKAYEQYFGPGTRLTVT.

This clone was recorded a few times. The chain joins TRBV5-4 to TRBJ1-1; D gene uncertain. This CDR3 comprises 13 residues. Germline V lookup: CDR1 SGHNT, CDR2 YYREEE (reference sequence). Trimming removed 4 bases from V and 1 base from J, with 8 bases in between. CDR3 amino acids: CASSLSTNTEAFF. In nucleotides, the CDR3 is TGTGCCAGCAGCCTTTCAACGAACACTGAAGCTTTCTTT.

V is TRBV5-1 and J is TRBJ2-5; tentative D call: TRBD2 (6 bases). CDR3 length: 14 amino acids. V gave up 0 bases and J gave up 3 bases, with 9 bases separating them. Germline CDR1 and CDR2: SGHRS and YFSETQ. The CDR3 nucleotides read TGCGCCAGCAGCTTGGAGGGCGGGGAAGAGACCCAGTACTTC. It encodes CASSLEGGEETQYF.

The chain combines TRBV6-1 with TRBJ1-3; 9 bases map to TRBD1. V shed 1 base and J 1 base; nucleotides not matched to a gene: 5. CDR3 length: 17 amino acids. Germline CDR1 reads MNHNS; CDR2 reads SASEGT. CDR3: CASSEGGQGRSGNTIYF. As DNA, the CDR3 is TGTGCCAGCAGTGAAGGGGGACAGGGACGGTCTGGAAACACCATATATTTT.

Written as DNA, the CDR3 is TGCGCCAGCAGCTTGGATGGGGGGAACACTGAAGCTTTCTTT. It encodes CASSLDGGNTEAFF. The chain joins TRBV5-1 to TRBJ1-1; tentative D call: TRBD1 (5 bases). V shed 0 bases and J shed 1 base, with 7 bases lying between them. The CDR3 is 14 amino acids. Germline V gives CDR1 SGHRS, CDR2 YFSETQ.

This clone was found once. This chain uses TRBV11-2 with TRBJ2-7; D perhaps matches TRBD1 (6 bases). The CDR3 contains 13 residues. The germline CDR1 and CDR2 sequences are SGHAT and FQNNGV. V was shortened by 3 bases and J by 3 bases, with 9 bases between the two germline ends. As DNA, the CDR3 is TGTGCCAGCAGCTTTACAGGGAACTACGAGCAGTACTTC. Translated: CASSFTGNYEQYF. Combining the CDR3 with reference TRBV11-2 and TRBJ2-7 gives the whole variable domain EAGVAQSPRYKIIEKRQSVAFWCNPISGHATLYWYQQILGQGPKLLIQFQNNGVVDDSQLPKDRFSAERLKGVDSTLKIQPAKLEDSAVYLCASSFTGNYEQYFGPGTRLTVT.